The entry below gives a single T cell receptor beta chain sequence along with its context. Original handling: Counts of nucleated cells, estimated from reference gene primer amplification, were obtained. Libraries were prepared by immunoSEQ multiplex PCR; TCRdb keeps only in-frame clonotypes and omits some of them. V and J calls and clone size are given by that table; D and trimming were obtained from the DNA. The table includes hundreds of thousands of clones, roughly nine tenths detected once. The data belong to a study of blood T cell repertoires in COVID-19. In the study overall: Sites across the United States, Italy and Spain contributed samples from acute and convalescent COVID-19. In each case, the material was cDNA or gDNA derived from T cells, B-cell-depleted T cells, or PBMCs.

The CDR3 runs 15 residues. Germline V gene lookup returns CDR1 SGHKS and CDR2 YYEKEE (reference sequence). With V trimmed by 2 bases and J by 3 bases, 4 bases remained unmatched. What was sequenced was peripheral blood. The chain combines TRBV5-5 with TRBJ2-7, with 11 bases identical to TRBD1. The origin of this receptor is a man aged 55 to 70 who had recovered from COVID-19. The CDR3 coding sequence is TGTGCCAGCAGCTTTATCGGGACAGGGGGCTACGAGCAGTACTTC. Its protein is CASSFIGTGGYEQYF.